A selection of T cell receptor beta chains follows, all from one sample in a study of blood T cell repertoires in COVID-19. Only in-frame clones appear in the TCRdb table, and some are missing; sequencing was by immunoSEQ multiplex PCR. The sample contains 150,000 to 160,000 clones, 84% of which appear only once. Sequencing was done on a sample of peripheral blood. The receptors were sampled from a woman aged 45-59 years with acute or convalescent COVID-19. Each CDR3 is given with its conserved first and last residue. D genes are given only for firm matches. The size of a clone is reported for some rows only, either as once, few or many, or as a class for expanded clones.

clone_size	v_call	j_call	d_call	cdr3_nt	cdr3_aa
.	TRBV5-6	TRBJ2-5	.	TGTGCCAGCAGCTTGTGGTACAGGGTCGGGTGGGAGACCCAGTACTTC	CASSLWYRVGWETQYF
.	TRBV7-3	TRBJ2-5	TRBD1	TGTGCCAGCAGCTTAACCGGGGGACAGGGAGGCGAGACCCAGTACTTC	CASSLTGGQGGETQYF
.	TRBV7-8	TRBJ2-1	TRBD2	TGTGCCAGCAGCTTGGCCGGGACTAGCGCCTACAATGAGCAGTTCTTC	CASSLAGTSAYNEQFF
.	TRBV27	TRBJ1-1	.	TGTGCCAGCCGTCCCGACGGGATGGGGAGAGTGACTGAAGCTTTCTTT	CASRPDGMGRVTEAFF
.	TRBV11-2	TRBJ1-6	.	TGTGCCAGCAGCTCTCTCTCCTATAATTCACCCCTCCACTTT	CASSSLSYNSPLHF
.	TRBV29-1	TRBJ2-1	TRBD1	TGCAGCGTCGACAGGGGAAACAACAATGAGCAGTTCTTC	CSVDRGNNNEQFF
.	TRBV29-1	TRBJ2-1	.	TGCAGCGTTGAAGGGACTCCTAACTACAATGAGCAGTTCTTC	CSVEGTPNYNEQFF
.	TRBV7-3	TRBJ2-1	TRBD2	TGTGCCAGCAGCCCAGGACTAGCGTCATACAATGAGCAGTTCTTC	CASSPGLASYNEQFF
.	TRBV11-1	TRBJ1-6	.	TGTGCCAGCAGCTTAAGACACGGTCCGGATTCACCCCTCCACTTT	CASSLRHGPDSPLHF
.	TRBV18	TRBJ2-2	.	TGTGCCAGCTCAGAGCTAGCAATTAACACCGGGGAGCTGTTTTTT	CASSELAINTGELFF
.	TRBV6-5	TRBJ2-1	.	TGTGCCAGCAGTTTTTCTTCGTACAATGAGCAGTTCTTC	CASSFSSYNEQFF
.	TRBV7-9	TRBJ1-6	TRBD1	TGTGCCAGCAGCGTAGACAGGGGTGTTTCACCCCTCCACTTT	CASSVDRGVSPLHF
.	TRBV7-3	TRBJ2-1	.	TGTGCCAGCAGCTTAGGCCAGGCTTGGGATGAGCAGTTCTTC	CASSLGQAWDEQFF
.	TRBV16	TRBJ1-2	TRBD1	TGTGCCAGCAGCCAATGGACAGGGAACTATGGCTACACCTTC	CASSQWTGNYGYTF
.	TRBV7-2	TRBJ2-1	TRBD2	TGTGCCAGCAGCTTACGGCGGGGGGCTAATGAGCAGTTCTTC	CASSLRRGANEQFF
once	TRBV7-2	TRBJ2-3	TRBD1	TGTGCCAGCAGCCAAGACAGGGCGGATACGCAGTATTTT	CASSQDRADTQYF
.	TRBV21-1	TRBJ2-1	.	TGTGCCAGCAGCAGCGAGACAGGGGGGTCACACAATGAGCAGTTCTTC	CASSSETGGSHNEQFF
once	TRBV24-1	TRBJ2-3	TRBD2	TGTGCCACCAGTGATAGCGGGAGGGGAACAGATACGCAGTATTTT	CATSDSGRGTDTQYF
.	TRBV6-5	TRBJ2-1	.	TGTGCCAGCAGTCGACCCTCGGGCAGGGAGTTCTTC	CASSRPSGREFF
.	TRBV19	TRBJ1-3	TRBD1	TGTGCCAGTACCCTGGGACAGAGAAACACCATATATTTT	CASTLGQRNTIYF
many	TRBV4-2	TRBJ2-2	.	TGTGCCAGCAGCCAGGCGGACTCCTCCGGGGAGCTGTTTTTT	CASSQADSSGELFF
.	TRBV27	TRBJ2-7	TRBD2	TGTGCCAGCAGCCCAAAAAGACTAGCGGGTTCCGAGCAGTACTTC	CASSPKRLAGSEQYF
.	TRBV5-5	TRBJ1-6	.	TGTGCCAGCAGCTTGTGGGAAGGGGGAATAAATTCACCCCTCCACTTT	CASSLWEGGINSPLHF
.	TRBV7-2	TRBJ1-5	.	TGTGCCAGCAGCTTAGGTTGGGGGGTCGGGGGCAATCAGCCCCAGCATTTT	CASSLGWGVGGNQPQHF